What follows describes a single T cell receptor beta chain. The antigen remains unidentified. This entry comes from a study of cytomegalovirus exposure and HLA in healthy donors. The study's findings and limits: A later analysis reported that several of the most significant clusters appeared to be linked to common viral pathogens, among them Epstein-Barr virus. Reports described diagnosis of cytomegalovirus status by the classifier as highly specific and sensitive.

This CDR3 has 15 amino acids. Between the trimmed V and J ends, which lost 10 bases and 0 bases, there was a span of 19 bases. Researchers ran the PCR with 60 Vbeta and 13 Jbeta primers. Sequencing was performed with immunoSEQ multiplex PCR; in TCRdb, only in-frame clones are kept and a portion is missing. This sample has around 180,000 clones, with approximately 80% found just once. The chain employs TRBV6-7 and TRBJ2-7; weak D call: TRBD1 (5 bases). TRBV6-7 falls under the ORF class, with uncertain function. The TCR sequence derives from a young man in good health and CMV-seronegative. Specimen: PBMCs. CDR3 bases: TGTGCCAACAAAATGGACATAATCGTCTCCTACGAGCAGTACTTC. Translating gives CANKMDIIVSYEQYF.